What follows are 8 T cell receptor beta chains derived from one specimen sequenced in a study of beta chain features in type 1 diabetes. The entirety of the isolated RNA underwent reverse transcription, so expressed TCRB transcripts were sequenced. Data came from immunoSEQ multiplex PCR; TCRdb stores just in-frame clones and leaves some out. The table has 430,000 or so clones, 9.5% to 12% seen once. Material: naive CD4+ T cells from blood. The receptors were gathered from a woman between 18 and 30 years old in good health.

The chain is built from TRBV18 and TRBJ2-3; D is possibly TRBD2 (6 bases). This CDR3 is 16 amino acids long. V dropped 6 bases and J dropped 1 base, with 17 bases sitting between them. Per the germline V gene, CDR1 is KGHSH and CDR2 is LQKENI. The CDR3: CASSPPLPGGTDTQYF. CDR3 nucleotides: TGTGCCAGCTCGCCTCCCCTCCCGGGAGGCACAGATACGCAGTATTTT.

This clone has just a few counts. The DNA of the CDR3 is TGTGCCAGCAGGGTAGACAGGGGGACCTACAATGAGCAGTTCTTC. Translated: CASRVDRGTYNEQFF. V gene TRBV6-5 combines with J gene TRBJ2-1, with TRBD1 matching over 9 bases. This CDR3 contains 15 residues. With 6 bases clipped from V and 2 bases from J, the junction kept 5 bases outside the gene matches. In germline, CDR1 is MNHEY, CDR2 SVGAGI.

J is TRBJ2-3 and V is TRBV5-1; 8 positions agree with TRBD1. Trimming removed 4 bases from V and 2 bases from J; junction bases left unmatched: 6. In germline, CDR1 is SGHRS, CDR2 YFSETQ. The CDR3 totals 15 residues. CDR3 residues: CASSGGTGHTDTQYF. The CDR3 DNA follows: TGCGCCAGCAGCGGTGGGACAGGACACACAGATACGCAGTATTTT.

This clone occurred a few times. This rearrangement joins TRBV30 to TRBJ1-1; TRBD1 is a possible D gene (6 bases). Trimming removed 0 bases at V and 6 bases at J, with 8 bases between. CDR3 length: 12 residues. From germline, CDR1 is GTSNPN and CDR2 SVGIG (reference sequence). CDR3 amino acids: CAWSVGGPEAFF. The CDR3 DNA reads as TGTGCCTGGAGTGTAGGGGGACCTGAAGCTTTCTTT. The whole variable domain, remainder taken from reference TRBV30 and TRBJ1-1, is SQTIHQWPATLVQPVGSPLSLECTVEGTSNPNLYWYRQAAGRGLQLLFYSVGIGQISSEVPQNLSASRPQDRQFILSSKKLLLSDSGFYLCAWSVGGPEAFFGQGTRLTVV.

The chain couples TRBV4-1 to TRBJ2-1, with D perhaps matching TRBD1 or TRBD2 (6 bases each). The germline CDR1 and CDR2 sequences are MGHRA and YSYEKL. CDR3 size: 14 residues. Trimming pared 1 base from V and 10 bases from J, leaving 14 bases between. The CDR3 DNA reads as TGCGCCAGCAGCCAAGTTGGGGGGCGGGGCGAGCAGTTCTTC. This gives the protein CASSQVGGRGEQFF.

This chain connects TRBV19 to TRBJ1-2; TRBD1 aligns across 12 bases. The length of the CDR3 is 15 residues. Germline V gene sequence: CDR1 LNHDA, CDR2 SQIVND (reference sequence). The V and J ends lost 5 bases and 4 bases, in that order; junction bases with no gene match: 5. CDR3 in amino acids: CASSARDRGLYGYTF. Here the CDR3 DNA reads TGTGCCAGTAGTGCCCGGGACAGGGGGCTCTATGGCTACACCTTC. The full variable domain, with the rest looked up from reference TRBV19 and TRBJ1-2, is DGGITQSPKYLFRKEGQNVTLSCEQNLNHDAMYWYRQDPGQGLRLIYYSQIVNDFQKGDIAEGYSVSREKKESFPLTVTSAQKNPTAFYLCASSARDRGLYGYTFGSGTRLTVV.

The chain's CDR3 is CASRRDSYNEQFF. CDR3 DNA sequence: TGTGCCAGCAGGCGGGACTCTTACAATGAGCAGTTCTTC. V usage is TRBV6-5 and J usage is TRBJ2-1; D perhaps matches TRBD2 (6 bases). This CDR3 has 13 amino acids. V was shortened by 6 bases and J by 4 bases, with 10 bases between the two germline ends. Per germline, CDR1 MNHEY and CDR2 SVGAGI.

The chain carries TRBV4-1 and TRBJ2-1, with 9 bases lining up with TRBD2. Germline V CDR1 and CDR2: MGHRA, YSYEKL. This CDR3 comprises 15 residues. With V trimmed by 3 bases and J by 0 bases, 0 bases remained unmatched. CDR3 nucleotides: TGCGCCAGCAGCCATAGCGGGGGCTCCTACAATGAGCAGTTCTTC. Translation: CASSHSGGSYNEQFF.